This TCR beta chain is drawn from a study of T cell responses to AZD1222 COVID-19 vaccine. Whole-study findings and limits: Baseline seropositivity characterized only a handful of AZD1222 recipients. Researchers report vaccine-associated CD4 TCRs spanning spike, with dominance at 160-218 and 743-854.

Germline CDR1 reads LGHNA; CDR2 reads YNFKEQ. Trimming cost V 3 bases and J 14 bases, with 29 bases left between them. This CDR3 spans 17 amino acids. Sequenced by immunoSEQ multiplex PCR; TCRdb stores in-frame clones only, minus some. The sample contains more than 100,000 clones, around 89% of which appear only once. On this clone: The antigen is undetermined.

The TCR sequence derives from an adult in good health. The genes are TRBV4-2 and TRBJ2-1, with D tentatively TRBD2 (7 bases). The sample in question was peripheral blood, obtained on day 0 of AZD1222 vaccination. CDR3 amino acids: CASSQAIGGALRSGEFF. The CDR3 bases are TGTGCCAGCAGCCAGGCCATTGGGGGGGCCCTGCGGTCTGGCGAGTTCTTC.